A single sample is the source of the 27 T cell receptor beta chains below, sequenced in a study of blood T cell repertoires in COVID-19. Clones were sequenced by immunoSEQ multiplex PCR, and TCRdb holds only the in-frame ones, with some missing. The sample holds 310,000 or so clones, more than 75% seen once. Sequenced: peripheral blood. These receptors all come from a woman in her twenties or thirties who had recovered from COVID-19.

This clone was counted once. The genes are TRBV14 and TRBJ2-7; weak D call: TRBD2 (6 bases). With 3 bases removed from V and 2 bases from J, the gap between germline ends came to 20 bases. Germline V gene sequence: CDR1 SGHDN, CDR2 FVKESK. The CDR3 runs to 17 residues. CDR3 in amino acids: CASSHQTPGLEPYEQYF. In DNA, the CDR3 is TGTGCCAGCAGCCATCAAACGCCGGGACTGGAGCCCTACGAGCAGTACTTC.

V usage is TRBV3-1 (or the pseudogene TRBV3-2) and J usage is TRBJ1-1, with no clear D. Germline V gives CDR1 LGHDT, CDR2 YNNKEL (reference sequence). The CDR3 has 15 amino acids. V was clipped by 2 bases and J by 1 base, with 11 bases between them. This CDR3 is CASSQLGRENTEAFF. The CDR3 DNA follows: TGTGCCAGCAGCCAACTCGGGAGGGAGAACACTGAAGCTTTCTTT.

V and J are TRBV6-2 or TRBV6-3 and TRBJ2-3; 11 nucleotides match TRBD1. The CDR3 has 16 residues. J was trimmed by 3 bases and V by 5 bases; bases with no gene match: 7. The germline V gene encodes CDR1 MNHEY and CDR2 SVGEGT. CDR3 sequence: CASSQTGTGGTDTQYF. DNA for the CDR3: TGTGCCAGCAGTCAAACCGGGACAGGGGGGACAGATACGCAGTATTTT.

V gene TRBV14 combines with J gene TRBJ1-6; TRBD1 matches at 8 bases. Per germline, CDR1 SGHDN and CDR2 FVKESK. Trimming at V came to 2 bases and at J to 15 bases, leaving 9 bases not matched to a gene. CDR3 length equals 14 residues. The CDR3 here is CASSQLLSGGNLHF. CDR3 in DNA: TGTGCCAGCAGCCAACTCCTATCAGGGGGCAACCTCCACTTT.

The V and J genes are TRBV18 and TRBJ1-1; 10 bases map to TRBD1. The CDR3 sequence is 16 residues long. With 0 bases clipped from V and 1 base from J, the junction kept 2 bases outside the gene matches. Germline V CDR1 and CDR2: KGHSH, LQKENI. This CDR3 reads CASSPPGQGTNTEAFF. The CDR3 nucleotides read TGTGCCAGCTCACCACCGGGACAGGGGACGAACACTGAAGCTTTCTTT.

The chain couples TRBV3-1 (or the pseudogene TRBV3-2) to TRBJ1-1; weak D call: TRBD1 (5 bases). Germline V gene lookup returns CDR1 LGHDT and CDR2 YNNKEL (reference sequence). V was pared by 1 base and J by 4 bases, with 7 bases between. The CDR3 spans 13 residues. The CDR3 DNA follows: TGTGCCAGCAGCCAAGGCCAGGGCACTGAAGCTTTCTTT. Amino acid sequence: CASSQGQGTEAFF.

The chain couples TRBV5-5 to TRBJ2-7, with D maybe TRBD1 (6 bases). This CDR3 contains 14 residues. Per the germline V gene, CDR1 is SGHKS and CDR2 is YYEKEE (reference sequence). V was trimmed by 4 bases and J by 1 base, leaving 12 bases between them. CDR3: CASSLWDISYEQYF. The CDR3 DNA reads as TGTGCCAGCAGCCTTTGGGACATTTCCTACGAGCAGTACTTC.

The chain uses TRBV6-5 and TRBJ1-1; no clear D gene. Germline CDR1 reads MNHEY; CDR2 reads SVGAGI. Trimming took 6 bases from V and 1 from J, leaving 9 bases between them. This CDR3 region has 13 residues. In nucleotides, the CDR3 is TGTGCCAGCAGCGAGACAAGGAACACTGAAGCTTTCTTT. Its translation is CASSETRNTEAFF.

The rearrangement joins TRBV6-1 to TRBJ2-3, with 8 bases fitting TRBD1. V lost 0 bases to trimming and J lost 3 bases; unmatched junction nucleotides: 8. Germline CDR1 is MNHNS and CDR2 is SASEGT. The CDR3 contains 17 residues. CDR3 sequence reads: CASSEAKGRGQTDTQYF. The CDR3 DNA follows: TGTGCCAGCAGTGAAGCAAAGGGCAGGGGGCAAACAGATACGCAGTATTTT.

The chain has TRBV2 and TRBJ1-1, with D uncertain. This CDR3 region has 14 residues. CDR1 is SNHLY and CDR2 is FYNNEI in the germline V gene. V was trimmed by 3 bases and J by 3 bases, leaving 11 bases between them. CDR3 sequence reads: CASSDWRADTEAFF. DNA for the CDR3: TGTGCCAGCAGTGACTGGCGGGCCGACACTGAAGCTTTCTTT.

This clone was counted a few times. V usage is TRBV4-1 and J usage is TRBJ2-2; TRBD2 is a possible D gene (6 bases). This CDR3 region has 15 residues. Deletions cut 8 bases from V and 6 bases from J, with 19 bases between. Germline V gives CDR1 MGHRA, CDR2 YSYEKL. The CDR3 protein is CASANAGRGAGELFF. The CDR3 nucleotides are TGCGCCAGCGCCAATGCGGGGCGAGGGGCCGGGGAGCTGTTTTTT.

The V and J genes are TRBV28 and TRBJ2-3; possibly TRBD2 for D (5 bases). This CDR3 region has 17 residues. Trimming removed 1 base from V and 2 bases from J, with 16 bases in between. Germline CDR1 reads MDHEN; CDR2 reads SYDVKM. The CDR3 spells CASSLFTLGGFTDTQYF. The CDR3 DNA reads TGTGCCAGCAGTTTATTCACCCTAGGAGGATTCACAGATACGCAGTATTTT. Together with reference TRBV28 and TRBJ2-3, the CDR3 gives the full variable domain: DVKVTQSSRYLVKRTGEKVFLECVQDMDHENMFWYRQDPGLGLRLIYFSYDVKMKEKGDIPEGYSVSREKKERFSLILESASTNQTSMYLCASSLFTLGGFTDTQYFGPGTRLTVL.

The chain uses TRBV4-2 and TRBJ2-3; no definite D call. The CDR3 spans 14 residues. Trimming cost V 0 bases and J 3 bases, with 7 bases left between them. Germline lookup yields CDR1 LGHNA and CDR2 YNFKEQ. CDR3 nucleotides: TGTGCCAGCAGCCAAGATTACGGGACAGATACGCAGTATTTT. Residues: CASSQDYGTDTQYF.

The chain combines TRBV5-1 with TRBJ1-2, with a possible D match to TRBD1 (6 bases). CDR3 size: 14 residues. Trimming removed 3 bases at V and 4 bases at J, with 13 bases between. Germline CDR1 and CDR2: SGHRS and YFSETQ. The CDR3 DNA is TGCGCCAGCAGCTCGAAGACAGGATCCTATGGCTACACCTTC. Translated, it gives CASSSKTGSYGYTF.

This clone has more than one count but fewer than ten. This chain uses TRBV5-1 with TRBJ2-2, with D hard to call. V lost 0 bases and J lost 1, with 7 bases in between. From germline, CDR1 is SGHRS and CDR2 YFSETQ. The CDR3 is 15 amino acids. CDR3 coding DNA: TGCGCCAGCAGCTTGGTGCAGGAGAACACCGGGGAGCTGTTTTTT. Amino acids: CASSLVQENTGELFF.

The rearrangement links TRBV28 to TRBJ2-1, with 11 bases identical to TRBD2. The CDR3 covers 17 residues. The V gene's germline CDR1 is MDHEN and CDR2 SYDVKM. Trimming cost V 6 bases and J 3 bases; bases outside gene matches: 10. The CDR3: CASSPPVLAGDYNEQFF. The DNA for the CDR3 is TGTGCCAGCAGCCCCCCAGTACTAGCGGGAGACTACAATGAGCAGTTCTTC.

The rearrangement joins TRBV7-2 to TRBJ1-4, with D hard to call. The germline V gene encodes CDR1 SGHTA and CDR2 FQGNSA. The ends were cut back, 5 bases at V and 0 bases at J, with 7 bases in the middle. The CDR3 length is 14 residues. This CDR3 reads CASSLRATNEKLFF. DNA of the CDR3: TGTGCCAGCAGCCTCCGGGCAACTAATGAAAAACTGTTTTTT. The complete variable domain, with remaining parts taken from reference TRBV7-2 and TRBJ1-4, reads GAGVSQSPSNKVTEKGKDVELRCDPISGHTALYWYRQSLGQGLEFLIYFQGNSAPDKSGLPSDRFSAERTGGSVSTLTIQRTQQEDSAVYLCASSLRATNEKLFFGSGTQLSVL.

The gene calls are TRBV19 and TRBJ2-2; D is possibly TRBD1 (8 bases). Deletions cut 6 bases from V and 5 bases from J, with 10 bases between. The CDR3 runs 13 residues. Germline assignment: CDR1 LNHDA and CDR2 SQIVND (reference sequence). The CDR3 DNA reads TGTGCCAGTAGACAGGGGGGGACCGGGGAGCTGTTTTTT. This translates into CASRQGGTGELFF.

The sample holds one count of this clone. The rearrangement joins TRBV3-1 (or the pseudogene TRBV3-2) to TRBJ1-1; 8 bases match TRBD1. The CDR3 sequence is 12 residues long. Germline CDR1 and CDR2: LGHDT and YNNKEL (reference sequence). Trimming cost V 4 bases and J 11 bases; bases outside gene matches: 6. The CDR3 loop is CASSPTGTGAFF. CDR3 nucleotide sequence: TGTGCCAGCAGCCCCACCGGGACAGGTGCTTTCTTT.

The gene calls are TRBV5-8 and TRBJ1-1, with D possibly matching TRBD1 (5 bases). The CDR3 covers 13 residues. The V end lost 3 bases, the J end lost 5 bases, and 11 bases lay between the germline ends. Germline loops: CDR1 SGHTS, CDR2 YDEGEE. CDR3 residues: CASSWGEGTEAFF. The CDR3 DNA sequence: TGTGCCAGCAGCTGGGGGGAGGGGACTGAAGCTTTCTTT.

The chain joins TRBV6-6 to TRBJ2-5, with TRBD1 matching over 7 bases. The length of the CDR3 is 15 residues. The ends lost 2 bases at V and 3 bases at J; junction bases unmatched: 6. Germline lookup yields CDR1 MNHNY and CDR2 SVGAGI (reference sequence). CDR3 coding DNA: TGTGCCAGCAGTTACCCCACAGGGGTTGAAGAGACCCAGTACTTC. The encoded protein is CASSYPTGVEETQYF.

The rearrangement uses TRBV2 and TRBJ1-1; possibly TRBD1 for D (6 bases). V gave up 0 bases and J gave up 6 bases, with 8 bases separating them. CDR3 length: 13 amino acids. Germline lookup yields CDR1 SNHLY and CDR2 FYNNEI. CDR3 region: CASSEAKGAEAFF. The CDR3 coding sequence is TGTGCCAGCAGTGAAGCAAAGGGGGCTGAAGCTTTCTTT.

This sequence joins TRBV4-1 and TRBJ1-2; tentatively, D is TRBD1 (5 bases). This CDR3 has 15 residues. The germline V gene encodes CDR1 MGHRA and CDR2 YSYEKL. Trimming left V 0 bases short and J 3 bases short, with 11 bases between. This CDR3 reads CASSQDGWGDYGYTF. The CDR3 DNA reads as TGCGCCAGCAGCCAAGACGGGTGGGGGGACTATGGCTACACCTTC.

This sequence joins TRBV7-2 and TRBJ2-7; the D is unclear. The germline V and J ends were trimmed by 2 bases and 5 bases, with 13 bases remaining between them. Germline lookup yields CDR1 SGHTA and CDR2 FQGNSA. The CDR3 sequence is 14 residues long. DNA for the CDR3: TGTGCCAGCAGCTTAATTTTAGAGGAGAACGAGCAGTACTTC. Protein: CASSLILEENEQYF.

The CDR3 loop is CASSLSGGYRTEAFF. CDR3 DNA sequence: TGTGCCAGCAGTTTATCGGGAGGCTACAGAACTGAAGCTTTCTTT. The V gene is TRBV27, the J gene TRBJ1-1; no firm D call. V lost 0 bases and J lost 5, with 13 bases in between. Germline values: CDR1 MNHEY, CDR2 SMNVEV (reference sequence). The CDR3 is made up of 15 amino acids.

CDR3 DNA: TGTGCCAGCTCACCACCCTTAGCGGGGACTGTCGAGCAGTTCTTC. This sequence encodes CASSPPLAGTVEQFF. The chain recombines TRBV18 with TRBJ2-1; 8 bases map to TRBD2. CDR1 and CDR2 (germline): KGHSH, LQKENI. Losses at the gene ends were 0 bases for V and 10 bases for J; bases not matched to a gene: 8. The CDR3 is 15 residues long.

In this sample, this clone turned up once. The J gene is TRBJ2-2, the V gene TRBV4-3; 11 positions agree with TRBD2. Trimming took 1 base from V and 13 from J; bases not matched to a gene: 14. This CDR3 contains 17 residues. CDR1 is LGHNA, CDR2 YSLEER, per germline. Written as DNA, the CDR3 is TGCGCCAGCAGCCAAGGATCACGGGATAGCGGGAGGGAGGGGCTGTTTTTT. Its protein is CASSQGSRDSGREGLFF.